This is a list of T cell receptor beta chains from one sample in a study of cytomegalovirus exposure and HLA in healthy donors. Sequencing used immunoSEQ multiplex PCR; TCRdb keeps in-frame clones, though not all of them. The sample contains under 200,000 clones, less than 90% of which appear only once. Sequencing was carried out using PBMCs. These receptors were obtained from a young man in good health and CMV-seronegative. CDR3s include the opening cysteine and the closing phenylalanine or tryptophan. Each record gives: clone size, D gene, CDR3 length, J gene, V gene, CDR3 protein, CDR3 DNA. A D gene is named only where the DNA matches it firmly. Clone size is shown for a subset of rows, as once, few, many or a class of expanded clone.

>once|-|14|TRBJ2-2|TRBV5-1
CASSPGQNTGELFF
TGCGCCAGCAGCCCAGGACAGAACACCGGGGAGCTGTTTTTT
>-|-|14|TRBJ2-6|TRBV6-5
CASSGATGANVLTF
TGTGCCAGCAGTGGGGCGACTGGGGCCAACGTCCTGACTTTC
>-|-|16|TRBJ2-2|TRBV5-5
CASSLAGGEATGELFF
TGTGCCAGCAGCTTGGCTGGAGGGGAGGCAACCGGGGAGCTGTTTTTT
>-|-|16|TRBJ2-3|TRBV6-6
CASSYSDWSRSDTQYF
TGTGCCAGCAGTTACTCGGACTGGTCCCGATCAGATACGCAGTATTTT
>-|TRBD2|16|TRBJ2-1|TRBV19
CASSIVSGGAYNEQFF
TGTGCCAGTAGTATTGTGAGCGGGGGGGCTTACAATGAGCAGTTCTTC
>-|-|17|TRBJ2-1|TRBV4-1
CASRQGPFSGGYNEQFF
TGCGCCAGCAGACAGGGGCCCTTTTCGGGGGGGTACAATGAGCAGTTCTTC
>-|TRBD2|18|TRBJ2-1|TRBV7-6
CASSLGASGTSSYNEQFF
TGTGCCAGCAGCTTAGGGGCTAGCGGGACGAGCTCCTACAATGAGCAGTTCTTC
>once|TRBD1|19|TRBJ1-4|TRBV5-1
CASSLEAGGVLATNEKLFF
TGCGCCAGCAGCTTGGAGGCAGGGGGCGTCCTCGCAACTAATGAAAAACTGTTTTTT
>-|-|15|TRBJ1-3|TRBV6-5
CASSSTGLSGNTIYF
TGTGCCAGCAGTTCCACAGGGCTCTCTGGAAACACCATATATTTT
>few|-|13|TRBJ2-7|TRBV4-2
CASSPRTDREQYF
TGTGCCAGCAGCCCCAGAACCGACAGGGAGCAGTACTTC
>-|-|15|TRBJ2-7|TRBV5-1
CASSPGERMSYEQYF
TGCGCCAGCAGCCCCGGGGAGCGGATGAGCTACGAGCAGTACTTC
>-|TRBD1|15|TRBJ2-1|TRBV5-4
CASSFGQGVYNEQFF
TGTGCCAGCAGCTTCGGACAGGGGGTGTACAATGAGCAGTTCTTC
>-|TRBD2|16|TRBJ2-1|TRBV6-5
CASSYSGIAGDSEQFF
TGTGCCAGCAGTTACTCTGGAATAGCGGGAGACAGTGAGCAGTTCTTC
>once|TRBD1|15|TRBJ2-4|TRBV4-1
CASSLLRDSGNIQYF
TGCGCCAGCAGCCTGCTCCGGGACAGTGGAAACATTCAGTACTTC
>-|-|14|TRBJ1-1|TRBV6-5
CASSYGITGTEAFF
TGTGCCAGCAGTTACGGTATAACAGGCACTGAAGCTTTCTTT
>-|TRBD1|16|TRBJ1-6|TRBV5-4
CASSPGTAGTNSPLHF
TGTGCCAGCAGCCCCGGGACAGCCGGAACAAATTCACCCCTCCACTTT
>-|TRBD1|15|TRBJ2-7|TRBV7-9
CASSGPGQGPYEQYF
TGTGCCAGCAGCGGACCGGGACAGGGGCCTTACGAGCAGTACTTC
>-|TRBD1|18|TRBJ1-1|TRBV4-1
CASSQVGQGVSVNTEAFF
TGCGCCAGCAGCCAAGTTGGACAGGGCGTATCCGTGAACACTGAAGCTTTCTTT
>-|-|11|TRBJ1-2|TRBV29-1
CSAYGQYGYTF
TGCAGCGCGTACGGACAGTATGGCTACACCTTC
>-|-|16|TRBJ2-2|TRBV6-6
CASSEDIFANTGELFF
TGTGCCAGCAGCGAGGACATATTCGCGAACACCGGGGAGCTGTTTTTT
>-|TRBD2|23|TRBJ2-5|TRBV23-1
CASSQSNETPGLAGGTPQETQYF
TGCGCCAGCAGTCAATCAAATGAGACACCTGGACTAGCGGGAGGGACCCCTCAGGAGACCCAGTACTTC
>-|-|15|TRBJ2-3|TRBV7-9
CASSPQGSGTDTQYF
TGTGCCAGCAGCCCCCAGGGTTCGGGCACAGATACGCAGTATTTT
>-|TRBD1|13|TRBJ1-4|TRBV7-8
CASSLADREKLFF
TGTGCCAGCAGCTTAGCGGACAGGGAAAAACTGTTTTTT
>-|-|11|TRBJ1-5|TRBV5-8
CASSLVTAQHF
TGTGCCAGCAGCTTGGTTACGGCCCAGCATTTT
>-|-|13|TRBJ1-2|TRBV6-5
CASSSVSYYGYTF
TGTGCCAGCAGTTCGGTTTCCTACTATGGCTACACCTTC
>-|TRBD1|15|TRBJ1-1|TRBV27
CASSRTGGMGTEAFF
TGTGCCAGCAGTCGAACAGGGGGCATGGGGACTGAAGCTTTCTTT
>-|TRBD1|16|TRBJ2-5|TRBV18
CASSPGTGRLRETQYF
TGTGCCAGCTCACCTGGGACAGGTCGTTTGAGAGAGACCCAGTACTTC
>-|-|13|TRBJ1-5|TRBV30
CAAEQGFDQPQHF
TGTGCAGCAGAACAGGGATTTGATCAGCCCCAGCATTTT
>-|-|13|TRBJ1-2|TRBV10-1
CASSVDRSNGYTF
TGCGCCAGCAGCGTCGACAGGAGTAATGGCTACACCTTC
>-|-|14|TRBJ2-7|TRBV7-9
CASIPTVVGLEQYF
TGTGCCAGCATCCCAACGGTGGTGGGGCTCGAGCAGTACTTC
>once|-|16|TRBJ1-6|TRBV19
CASSMEIGQGNSPLHF
TGTGCCAGTAGTATGGAGATAGGGCAGGGGAATTCACCCCTCCACTTT
>-|TRBD1|16|TRBJ1-4|TRBV27
CASSSIHRGVPEKLFF
TGTGCCAGCAGTTCCATCCACAGGGGAGTACCTGAAAAACTGTTTTTT
>-|TRBD2|13|TRBJ2-7|TRBV7-9
CASSRLAEREQYF
TGTGCCAGCAGCCGACTAGCGGAAAGGGAGCAGTACTTC
>few|-|15|TRBJ2-5|TRBV5-5
CASSLGGRRQETQYF
TGTGCCAGCAGCTTGGGGGGGCGCAGACAAGAGACCCAGTACTTC
>-|-|13|TRBJ2-5|TRBV5-1
CASSTGVQETQYF
TGCGCCAGCAGTACAGGTGTCCAAGAGACCCAGTACTTC
>-|TRBD1|14|TRBJ1-4|TRBV6-6
CASKKGQGQEKLFF
TGTGCCAGCAAAAAGGGACAGGGTCAAGAAAAACTGTTTTTT
>-|-|16|TRBJ1-1|TRBV9
CASSVRSGATNTEAFF
TGTGCCAGCAGCGTACGGTCAGGGGCAACGAACACTGAAGCTTTCTTT
>-|-|15|TRBJ1-6|TRBV19
CASSLLRQGSSPLHF
TGTGCCAGTAGCCTCCTAAGGCAGGGGAGTTCACCCCTCCACTTT
>few|TRBD2|15|TRBJ2-1|TRBV27
CASTARGGKYNEQFF
TGTGCCAGCACCGCTCGGGGGGGTAAATACAATGAGCAGTTCTTC
>-|-|16|TRBJ2-2|TRBV7-9
CASSLLAGSNTGELFF
TGTGCCAGCAGCTTGTTGGCAGGCTCGAACACCGGGGAGCTGTTTTTT
>-|-|14|TRBJ1-6|TRBV5-1
CASKGVQSNSPLHF
TGCGCCAGCAAGGGAGTTCAGTCGAATTCACCCCTCCACTTT
>few|TRBD2|18|TRBJ2-3|TRBV5-1
CASSLGSQAGGSPDTQYF
TGCGCCAGCAGCTTGGGTTCACAAGCGGGAGGGTCCCCAGATACGCAGTATTTT
>-|-|17|TRBJ2-7|TRBV9
CASSVGGASGFSYEQYF
TGTGCCAGCAGCGTAGGGGGGGCTAGCGGATTTTCTTACGAGCAGTACTTC
>-|-|16|TRBJ2-7|TRBV13
CASSLVDGVTPGEQYF
TGTGCCAGCAGCTTAGTTGATGGAGTGACTCCTGGAGAGCAGTACTTC
>-|TRBD2|16|TRBJ2-1|TRBV18
CASSPPQTSGRAGQFF
TGTGCCAGCTCACCACCCCAGACTAGCGGGAGGGCGGGGCAGTTCTTC
>-|TRBD2|14|TRBJ2-1|TRBV5-1
CASSVPSGSHEQFF
TGCGCCAGCAGCGTGCCTAGCGGGAGCCATGAGCAGTTCTTC
>-|-|15|TRBJ1-6|TRBV25-1
CASSEYVGSGSPLHF
TGTGCCAGCAGTGAATATGTAGGCTCGGGTTCACCCCTCCACTTT
>-|-|15|TRBJ2-3|TRBV27
CASSIPGHGLDAQYF
TGTGCCAGCAGTATCCCGGGACACGGGCTTGATGCGCAGTATTTT
>-|-|14|TRBJ2-1|TRBV7-6
CASSLITSLNEQFF
TGTGCCAGCAGCTTAATAACCAGTTTGAATGAGCAGTTCTTC
>-|-|15|TRBJ2-7|TRBV7-9
CASSFLSSPIDEQYF
TGTGCCAGCAGCTTTCTTAGTAGCCCCATCGACGAGCAGTACTTC
>-|-|14|TRBJ1-3|TRBV18
CASSPRTDRNTIYF
TGTGCCAGCTCACCGAGGACAGACAGAAACACCATATATTTT
>-|TRBD1|14|TRBJ2-7|TRBV6-1
CASSLNRGTYEQYF
TGTGCCAGCAGTCTTAACAGGGGAACCTACGAGCAGTACTTC
>-|-|14|TRBJ1-1|TRBV7-9
CASSATAMNTEAFF
TGTGCCAGCAGCGCGACAGCCATGAACACTGAAGCTTTCTTT
>few|TRBD1|14|TRBJ1-1|TRBV7-9
CASSPTGGHTEAFF
TGTGCCAGCAGCCCGACAGGGGGCCACACTGAAGCTTTCTTT
>once|TRBD2|14|TRBJ2-7|TRBV30
CAWSLTTSGLEQYF
TGTGCCTGGAGTCTTACGACTAGCGGGCTCGAGCAGTACTTC
>-|TRBD2|16|TRBJ2-7|TRBV27
CASSSAGGAFLREQYF
TGTGCCAGCAGTTCGGCGGGGGGTGCTTTCTTGAGGGAGCAGTACTTC
>few|TRBD2|14|TRBJ2-7|TRBV6-1
CASDRAGDSYEQYF
TGTGCCAGCGACCGCGCGGGAGACTCCTACGAGCAGTACTTC
>once|TRBD2|18|TRBJ2-1|TRBV9
CASSVLASGGGKRNEQFF
TGTGCCAGCAGCGTTCTGGCTAGCGGGGGAGGGAAGAGGAATGAGCAGTTCTTC
>-|TRBD2|17|TRBJ2-5|TRBV5-1
CASSSWTSGGPGETQYF
TGCGCCAGCAGCTCCTGGACTAGCGGGGGGCCGGGGGAGACCCAGTACTTC
>-|-|13|TRBJ2-7|TRBV27
CASSHTGSYEQYF
TGTGCCAGCAGCCACACGGGCTCCTACGAGCAGTACTTC